This TCR beta chain was found in a study of patients and donors after allogeneic stem cell transplantation. TCRdb fed the RT-PCR reads into MiXCR, producing one record per CDR3 protein. Of some 960,000 distinct CDR3 sequences in the sample, approximately 18% were seen once. The J segment lost 2 bases and the V segment lost 6 bases, leaving 11 bases of the junction unmatched. The germline V gene has CDR1 SGHDT and CDR2 YYEEEE. This CDR3 spans 15 amino acids. The sequencing input was blood, either unsorted or a sorted T cell fraction (not recorded which). This chain joins TRBV5-6 and TRBJ2-7, with TRBD2 matching over 7 bases. This clonotype was obtained from a human donor who was either an allogeneic HSCT recipient or a stem cell or donor lymphocyte infusion donor (not recorded which). It is not recorded whose cells these are; they may come from a transplant donor. This CDR3 reads CASTSRTSNPYEQYF. The DNA for the CDR3 is TGTGCCAGCACTTCAAGGACTAGTAATCCCTACGAGCAGTACTTC. The entire variable domain, with the rest obtained from reference TRBV5-6 and TRBJ2-7, is as follows: DAGVTQSPTHLIKTRGQQVTLRCSPKSGHDTVSWYQQALGQGPQFIFQYYEEEERQRGNFPDRFSGHQFPNYSSELNVNALLLGDSALYLCASTSRTSNPYEQYFGPGTRLTVT.